This T cell receptor beta chain was identified during a study of control samples from healthy donors and cancer patients. Germline V CDR1 and CDR2: SNHLY, FYNNEI. Germline trimming cut 6 bases from V and 7 bases from J; bases unmatched to any gene: 5. This CDR3 comprises 13 residues. TCRdb keeps only in-frame clones here, not all; method: immunoSEQ multiplex PCR. This sample carries 100,000 to 150,000 clones, about 92% of them seen once, and the ten largest clones take under 0.7%. This chain joins TRBV2 and TRBJ1-5; 8 bases match TRBD1. Sequenced material: PBMCs. The sequence came from an elderly man with head and neck cancer. The CDR3 DNA follows: TGTGCCAGCAGCATTACAGGGGGGCAGCCCCAGCATTTT. Its translation is CASSITGGQPQHF.